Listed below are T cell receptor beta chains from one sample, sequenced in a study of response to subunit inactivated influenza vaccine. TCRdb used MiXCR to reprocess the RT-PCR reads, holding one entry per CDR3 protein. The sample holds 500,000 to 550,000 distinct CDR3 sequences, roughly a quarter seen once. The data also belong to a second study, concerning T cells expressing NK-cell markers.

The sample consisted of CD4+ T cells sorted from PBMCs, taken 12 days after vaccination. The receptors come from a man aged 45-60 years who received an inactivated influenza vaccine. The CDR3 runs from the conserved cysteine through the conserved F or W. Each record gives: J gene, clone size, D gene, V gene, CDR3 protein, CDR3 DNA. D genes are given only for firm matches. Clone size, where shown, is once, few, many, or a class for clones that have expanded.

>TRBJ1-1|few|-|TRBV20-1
CSARDFQGGTEAFF
TGCAGTGCTAGAGATTTCCAGGGAGGCACTGAAGCTTTCTTT
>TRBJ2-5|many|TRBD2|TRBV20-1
CSASTLTSGGQTQYF
TGCAGTGCTTCTACACTGACTAGCGGGGGCCAGACCCAGTACTTC
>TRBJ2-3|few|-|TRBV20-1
CSANPTALRTDTQYF
TGCAGTGCTAACCCCACAGCACTGCGCACAGATACGCAGTATTTT
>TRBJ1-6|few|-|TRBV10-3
CAIRATYNSPLHF
TGTGCCATCAGGGCCACCTATAATTCACCCCTCCACTTT
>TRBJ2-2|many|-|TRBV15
CATSSGYTGELFF
TGTGCCACCAGCTCTGGATACACCGGGGAGCTGTTTTTT
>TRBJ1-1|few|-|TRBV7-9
CASSLAISGNTEAFF
TGTGCCAGCAGCTTAGCCATTTCCGGGAACACTGAAGCTTTCTTT
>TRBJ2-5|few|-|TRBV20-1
CSASQAETQYF
TGCAGTGCTAGTCAGGCGGAGACCCAGTACTTC
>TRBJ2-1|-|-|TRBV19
CASSRTTGTVHDEQFF
TGTGCCAGTAGCCGTACCACAGGGACTGTACACGATGAGCAGTTCTTC
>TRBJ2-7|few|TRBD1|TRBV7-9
CASSLRGGTGSDEQYF
TGTGCCAGCAGCTTACGAGGCGGGACAGGGTCCGACGAGCAGTACTTC
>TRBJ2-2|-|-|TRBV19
CASSTRGAGELFF
TGTGCCAGTAGTACCAGGGGCGCCGGGGAGCTGTTTTTT
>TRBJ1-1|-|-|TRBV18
CASSTTGAYTEAFF
TGTGCCAGCTCAACGACGGGGGCGTACACTGAAGCTTTCTTT
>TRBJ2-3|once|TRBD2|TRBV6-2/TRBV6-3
CASSWEGTGTDTQYF
TGTGCCAGCAGCTGGGAGGGGACGGGAACGGATACGCAGTATTTT
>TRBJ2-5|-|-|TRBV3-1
CASSPTMASPETQYF
TGTGCCAGCAGCCCGACGATGGCGTCGCCCGAGACCCAGTACTTC
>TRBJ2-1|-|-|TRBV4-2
CASSLRTFSYNEQFF
TGTGCCAGCAGCCTCAGGACCTTCTCCTACAATGAGCAGTTCTTC
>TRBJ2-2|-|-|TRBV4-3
CASSQSLGTAVNTGELFF
TGCGCCAGCAGCCAGAGCCTCGGGACGGCCGTGAACACCGGGGAGCTGTTTTTT
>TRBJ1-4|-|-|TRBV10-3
CAIRGSATNEKLFF
TGTGCCATCAGGGGGTCTGCAACTAATGAAAAACTGTTTTTT
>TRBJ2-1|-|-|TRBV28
CASTEGLEGAYNEQFF
TGTGCCAGCACAGAGGGCCTGGAAGGGGCCTACAATGAGCAGTTCTTC
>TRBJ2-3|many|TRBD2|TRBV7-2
CASSSLGAGGDTQYF
TGTGCCAGCAGCTCCCTCGGAGCGGGGGGGGATACGCAGTATTTT
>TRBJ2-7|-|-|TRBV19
CASSIDWDEQYF
TGTGCCAGTAGTATAGATTGGGACGAGCAGTACTTC
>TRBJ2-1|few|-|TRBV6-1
CASSRQGQNNEQFF
TGTGCCAGCAGCCGCCAAGGACAGAACAATGAGCAGTTCTTC
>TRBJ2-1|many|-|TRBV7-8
CASSAKQGYEQFF
TGTGCCAGCAGCGCGAAACAGGGCTATGAGCAGTTCTTC
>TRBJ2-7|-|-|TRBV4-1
CASSQDRRREQYF
TGCGCCAGCAGCCAAGATAGGCGGAGGGAGCAGTACTTC
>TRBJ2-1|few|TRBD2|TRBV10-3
CAISASGRGNEQFF
TGTGCCATCAGCGCTAGCGGGAGGGGTAATGAGCAGTTCTTC
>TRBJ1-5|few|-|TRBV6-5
CASSYSAAHSNQPQHF
TGTGCCAGCAGTTACTCGGCGGCTCATAGCAATCAGCCCCAGCATTTT
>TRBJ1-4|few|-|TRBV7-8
CASSRTESNEKLFF
TGTGCCAGCAGCCGGACAGAGAGTAATGAAAAACTGTTTTTT
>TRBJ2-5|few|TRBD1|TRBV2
CASSLEGARWETQYF
TGTGCCAGCAGTCTTGAGGGGGCCAGGTGGGAGACCCAGTACTTC
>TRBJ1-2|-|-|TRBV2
CASATLGRPYGYTF
TGTGCCAGCGCGACATTGGGGAGACCCTATGGCTACACCTTC
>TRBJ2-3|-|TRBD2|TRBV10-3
CAIEDPRARGVTQYF
TGTGCCATCGAGGACCCTAGAGCCCGGGGGGTTACGCAGTATTTT
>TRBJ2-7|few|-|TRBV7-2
CASSSGVRHEQYF
TGTGCCAGCAGTTCGGGAGTGAGACACGAGCAGTACTTC
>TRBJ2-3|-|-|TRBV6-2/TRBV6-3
CASSFRTGGDTQYF
TGTGCCAGCAGTTTTCGGACCGGGGGAGATACGCAGTATTTT
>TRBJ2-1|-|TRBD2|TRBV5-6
CASSWQTSGRAYEQFF
TGTGCCAGCAGCTGGCAGACTAGCGGGAGGGCCTATGAGCAGTTCTTC
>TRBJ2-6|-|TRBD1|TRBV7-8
CASSLADRGLNSGANVLTF
TGTGCCAGCAGCTTAGCCGACAGGGGGCTTAATTCTGGGGCCAACGTCCTGACTTTC
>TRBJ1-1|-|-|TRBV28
CASSPGHRIGAFF
TGTGCCAGCAGCCCGGGACATAGGATAGGAGCTTTCTTT